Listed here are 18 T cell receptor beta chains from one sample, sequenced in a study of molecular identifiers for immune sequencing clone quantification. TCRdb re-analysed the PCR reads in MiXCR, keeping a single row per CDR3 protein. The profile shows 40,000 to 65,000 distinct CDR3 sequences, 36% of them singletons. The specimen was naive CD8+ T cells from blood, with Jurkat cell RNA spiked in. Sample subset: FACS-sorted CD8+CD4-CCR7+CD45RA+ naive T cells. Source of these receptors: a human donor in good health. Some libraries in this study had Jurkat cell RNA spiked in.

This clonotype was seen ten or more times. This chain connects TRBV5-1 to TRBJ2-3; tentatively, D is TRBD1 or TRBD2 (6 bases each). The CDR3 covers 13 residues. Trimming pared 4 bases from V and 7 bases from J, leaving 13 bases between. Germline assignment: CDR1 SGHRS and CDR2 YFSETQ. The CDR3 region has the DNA TGCGCCAGCAGCCAGGGGACTCCTAATACGCAGTATTTT. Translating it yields CASSQGTPNTQYF. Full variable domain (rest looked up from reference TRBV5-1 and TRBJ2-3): KAGVTQTPRYLIKTRGQQVTLSCSPISGHRSVSWYQQTPGQGLQFLFEYFSETQRNKGNFPGRFSGRQFSNSRSEMNVSTLELGDSALYLCASSQGTPNTQYFGPGTRLTVL.

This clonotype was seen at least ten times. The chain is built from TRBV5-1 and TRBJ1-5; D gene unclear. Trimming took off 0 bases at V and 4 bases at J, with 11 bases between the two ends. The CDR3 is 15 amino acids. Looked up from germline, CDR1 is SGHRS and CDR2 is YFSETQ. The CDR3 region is CASSLGVSGNQPQHF. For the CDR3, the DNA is TGCGCCAGCAGCTTGGGAGTGTCAGGTAATCAGCCCCAGCATTTT.

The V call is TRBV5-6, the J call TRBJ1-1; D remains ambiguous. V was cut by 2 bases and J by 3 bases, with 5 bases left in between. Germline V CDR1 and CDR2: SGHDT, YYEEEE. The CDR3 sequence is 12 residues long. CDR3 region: CASSLGDTEAFF. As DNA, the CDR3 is TGTGCCAGCAGCTTAGGTGACACTGAAGCTTTCTTT. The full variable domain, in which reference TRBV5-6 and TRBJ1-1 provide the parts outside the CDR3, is DAGVTQSPTHLIKTRGQQVTLRCSPKSGHDTVSWYQQALGQGPQFIFQYYEEEERQRGNFPDRFSGHQFPNYSSELNVNALLLGDSALYLCASSLGDTEAFFGQGTRLTVV.

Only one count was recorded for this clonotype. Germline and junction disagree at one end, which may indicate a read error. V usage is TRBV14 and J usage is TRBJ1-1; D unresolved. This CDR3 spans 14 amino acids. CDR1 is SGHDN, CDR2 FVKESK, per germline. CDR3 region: CAISHGALGTEAFF. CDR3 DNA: TGTGCCATCAGCCATGGCGCCTTGGGCACTGAAGCTTTCTTT. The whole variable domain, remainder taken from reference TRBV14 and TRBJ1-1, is EAGVTQFPSHSVIEKGQTVTLRCDPISGHDNLYWYRRVMGKEIKFLLHFVKESKQDESGMPNNRFLAERTGGTYSTLKVQPAELEDSGVYFCAISHGALGTEAFFGQGTRLTVV.

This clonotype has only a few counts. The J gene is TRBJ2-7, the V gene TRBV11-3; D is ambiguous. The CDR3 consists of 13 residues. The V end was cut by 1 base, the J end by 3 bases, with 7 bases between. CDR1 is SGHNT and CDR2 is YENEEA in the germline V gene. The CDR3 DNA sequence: TGTGCCAGCAGCTTAGGGCCGAACTACGAGCAGTACTTC. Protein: CASSLGPNYEQYF.

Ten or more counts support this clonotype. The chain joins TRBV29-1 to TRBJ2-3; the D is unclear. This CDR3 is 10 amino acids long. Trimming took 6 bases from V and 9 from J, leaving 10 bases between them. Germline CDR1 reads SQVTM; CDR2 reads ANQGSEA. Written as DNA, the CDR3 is TGCAGCGTGACGGCCAGCACGCAGTATTTT. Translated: CSVTASTQYF.

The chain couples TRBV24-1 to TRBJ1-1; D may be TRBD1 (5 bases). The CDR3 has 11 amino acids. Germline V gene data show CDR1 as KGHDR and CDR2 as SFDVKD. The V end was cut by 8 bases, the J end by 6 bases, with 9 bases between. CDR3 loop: CATIQGAEAFF. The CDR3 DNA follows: TGTGCCACCATTCAAGGGGCTGAAGCTTTCTTT.

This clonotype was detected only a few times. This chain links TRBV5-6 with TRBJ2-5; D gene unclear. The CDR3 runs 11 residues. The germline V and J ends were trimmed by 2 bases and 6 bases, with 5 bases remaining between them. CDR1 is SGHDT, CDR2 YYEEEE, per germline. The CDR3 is CASSFSQTQYF. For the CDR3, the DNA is TGTGCCAGCAGCTTTTCCCAGACCCAGTACTTC.

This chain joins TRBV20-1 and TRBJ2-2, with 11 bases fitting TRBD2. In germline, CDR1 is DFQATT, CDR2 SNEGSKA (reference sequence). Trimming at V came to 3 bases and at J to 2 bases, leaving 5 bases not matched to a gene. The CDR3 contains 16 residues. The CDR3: CSARGLAVVNTGELFF. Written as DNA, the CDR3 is TGCAGTGCTAGGGGACTAGCGGTTGTAAACACCGGGGAGCTGTTTTTT.

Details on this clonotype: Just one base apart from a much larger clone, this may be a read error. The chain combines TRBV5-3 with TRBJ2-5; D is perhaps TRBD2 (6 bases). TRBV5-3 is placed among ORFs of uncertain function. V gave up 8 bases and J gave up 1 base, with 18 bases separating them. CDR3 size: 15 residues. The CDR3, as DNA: TGTGCCAGCAGCGAAGGGAGGCTGATCCAAGAGACCCAGTACTTC. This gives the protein CASSEGRLIQETQYF.

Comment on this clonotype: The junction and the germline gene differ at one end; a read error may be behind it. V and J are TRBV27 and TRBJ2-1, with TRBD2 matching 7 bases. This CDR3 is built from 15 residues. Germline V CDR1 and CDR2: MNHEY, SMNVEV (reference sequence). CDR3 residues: CASSFAGRAGNEQCF. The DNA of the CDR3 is TGTGCCAGCAGTTTCGCGGGGAGGGCTGGAAATGAGCAGTGCTTC.

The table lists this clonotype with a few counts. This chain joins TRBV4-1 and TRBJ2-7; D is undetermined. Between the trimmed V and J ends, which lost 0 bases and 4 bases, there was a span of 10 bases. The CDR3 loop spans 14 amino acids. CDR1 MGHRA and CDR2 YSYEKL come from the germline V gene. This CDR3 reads CASSQDADGYEQYF. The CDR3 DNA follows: TGCGCCAGCAGCCAAGATGCGGACGGGTACGAGCAGTACTTC.

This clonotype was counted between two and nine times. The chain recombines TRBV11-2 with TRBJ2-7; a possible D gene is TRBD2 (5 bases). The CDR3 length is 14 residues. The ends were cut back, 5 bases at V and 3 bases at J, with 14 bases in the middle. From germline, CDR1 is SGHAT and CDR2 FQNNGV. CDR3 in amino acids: CASSVRGPHYEQYF. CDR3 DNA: TGTGCCAGCAGCGTTCGGGGTCCCCACTACGAGCAGTACTTC.

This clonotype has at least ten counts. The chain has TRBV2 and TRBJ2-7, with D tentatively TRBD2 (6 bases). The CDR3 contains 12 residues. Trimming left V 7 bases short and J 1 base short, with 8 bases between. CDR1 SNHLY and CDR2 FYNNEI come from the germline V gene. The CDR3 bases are TGTGCCAGCATTGCGGGGTCCTACGAGCAGTACTTC. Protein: CASIAGSYEQYF.

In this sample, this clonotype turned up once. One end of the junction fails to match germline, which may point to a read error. CDR3: CTSSEALGPVYEQYF. CDR3 sequence (DNA): TGTACCAGCAGTGAAGCGCTGGGCCCCGTTTACGAGCAGTACTTC. The J gene is TRBJ2-7, the V gene TRBV6-1, with D uncertain. Germline values: CDR1 MNHNS, CDR2 SASEGT. The CDR3 has 15 amino acids.

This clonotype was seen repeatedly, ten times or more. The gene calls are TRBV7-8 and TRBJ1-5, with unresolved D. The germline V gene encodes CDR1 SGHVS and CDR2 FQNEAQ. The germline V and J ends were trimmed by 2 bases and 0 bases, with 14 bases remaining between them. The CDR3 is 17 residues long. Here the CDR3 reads CASSLWVGQYSNQPQHF. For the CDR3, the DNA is TGTGCCAGCAGCTTATGGGTCGGGCAGTATAGCAATCAGCCCCAGCATTTT.

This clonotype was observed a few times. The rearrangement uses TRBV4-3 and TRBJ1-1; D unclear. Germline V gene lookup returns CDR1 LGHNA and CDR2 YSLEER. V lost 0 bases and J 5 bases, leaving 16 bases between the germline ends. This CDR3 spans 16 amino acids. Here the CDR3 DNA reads TGCGCCAGCAGCCAAGATGCGTTCAGGAGGCATACTGAAGCTTTCTTT. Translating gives CASSQDAFRRHTEAFF.

The CDR3 here is CSASLTRDAKNIQYF. The DNA of the CDR3 is TGCAGTGCTAGCCTCACCAGGGACGCCAAAAACATTCAGTACTTC. V gene TRBV20-1 combines with J gene TRBJ2-4, with D tentatively TRBD1 or TRBD2 (5 bases each). Trimming shortened V by 3 bases and J by 1 base, and 13 bases separated the two germline ends. Germline V gene data show CDR1 as DFQATT and CDR2 as SNEGSKA (reference sequence). CDR3 length: 15 amino acids.